These 10 T cell receptor beta chains originate from one sample sequenced in a study of blood T cell repertoires in COVID-19. Repertoires were generated with immunoSEQ multiplex PCR, while TCRdb's copy carries only in-frame clones and drops some. The sample includes some 250,000 clones, about 90% of them seen just once. Sequences were obtained from peripheral blood. The receptors stem from a woman aged 25-40 years with COVID-19, enrolled during active disease.

V is TRBV6-5 and J is TRBJ1-5, with no clear D. V was shortened by 4 bases and J by 4 bases, with 8 bases between the two germline ends. Per the germline V gene, CDR1 is MNHEY and CDR2 is SVGAGI. The CDR3 covers 13 residues. The CDR3 nucleotides read TGTGCCAGCAGTTCTAATTGGAATCAGCCCCAGCATTTT. This translates into CASSSNWNQPQHF.

This rearrangement joins TRBV28 to TRBJ1-1, with 10 bases that match TRBD1. CDR1 and CDR2 (germline): MDHEN, SYDVKM. V shed 5 bases and J 6 bases; nucleotides not matched to a gene: 9. This CDR3 comprises 15 residues. The CDR3 region is CASSPLGTGAAEAFF. Here the CDR3 DNA reads TGTGCCAGCAGTCCCTTGGGGACAGGGGCAGCTGAAGCTTTCTTT.

This chain uses TRBV1 with TRBJ2-3; TRBD2, the table's D call, lacks a check against the DNA. TRBV1 is given as a pseudogene. There are 15 residues in the CDR3. CDR3 residues: CTSSPLEALTDTQYF. The CDR3 DNA is TGCACCAGCAGCCCCCTAGAGGCCCTCACAGATACGCAGTATTTT.

This chain links TRBV6-1 with TRBJ2-3, with 9 bases matching TRBD2. After removal of 2 bases from V and 3 bases from J, the junction contained 15 bases not matched to a gene. The CDR3 has 19 amino acids. Germline CDR1 and CDR2: MNHNS and SASEGT. For the CDR3, the DNA is TGTGCCAGCAGTGAACTTTGGGGTGACCTAGCGGGGTCGACAGATACGCAGTATTTT. It is translated as CASSELWGDLAGSTDTQYF.

The rearrangement links TRBV18 to TRBJ2-1; D remains ambiguous. In germline, CDR1 is KGHSH, CDR2 LQKENI. The CDR3 extends over 14 amino acids. Trimming took 4 bases from V and 3 from J, leaving 10 bases between them. DNA for the CDR3: TGTGCCAGCTCACTTGTGGGCCACTACAATGAGCAGTTCTTC. It specifies CASSLVGHYNEQFF.

The chain combines TRBV24-1 with TRBJ2-6, with D possibly matching TRBD2 (6 bases). CDR3 size: 13 residues. Looked up from germline, CDR1 is KGHDR and CDR2 is SFDVKD. Trimming cost V 2 bases and J 11 bases, with 9 bases left between them. The CDR3 coding sequence is TGTGCCACCAGTGATTGGGACTCCGACGTCCTGACTTTC. Translated: CATSDWDSDVLTF.

V gene TRBV6-6 combines with J gene TRBJ2-1, with 13 bases fitting TRBD2. CDR1 MNHNY and CDR2 SVGAGI come from the germline V gene (reference sequence). Losses at the gene ends were 5 bases for V and 7 bases for J; bases not matched to a gene: 11. The CDR3 loop spans 17 amino acids. CDR3 sequence: CASSRTSGGQQGNEQFF. In DNA, the CDR3 is TGTGCCAGCAGTCGGACTAGCGGGGGTCAACAGGGGAATGAGCAGTTCTTC.

The sample holds a few counts of this clone. The chain uses TRBV28 and TRBJ1-5; maybe TRBD1 (6 bases). V was clipped by 8 bases and J by 2 bases, with 13 bases between them. This CDR3 is 14 amino acids long. Germline V gene lookup returns CDR1 MDHEN and CDR2 SYDVKM. The chain's CDR3 is CASAKQGGNQPQHF. The CDR3 nucleotides are TGTGCCAGCGCTAAACAGGGAGGCAATCAGCCCCAGCATTTT.

This clone is a singleton in its sample. The chain couples TRBV6-5 to TRBJ2-2; 9 bases align to TRBD2. CDR3 size: 14 residues. CDR1 MNHEY and CDR2 SVGAGI come from the germline V gene. Trimming cost V 4 bases and J 6 bases; bases outside gene matches: 3. The CDR3 DNA sequence: TGTGCCAGCAGTTTTAGCGGGGGTTCCGGGGAGCTGTTTTTT. This gives the protein CASSFSGGSGELFF.

The genes are TRBV4-1 and TRBJ1-5; D is perhaps TRBD1 (6 bases). The CDR3 has 16 residues. V lost 11 bases, J lost 0 bases, and 20 bases lay in between. Germline V gene lookup returns CDR1 MGHRA and CDR2 YSYEKL. The DNA of the CDR3 is TGCGCCCGAATCCGGGACAACCGTAATAGCAATCAGCCCCAGCATTTT. Its translation: CARIRDNRNSNQPQHF.